These 8 T cell receptor beta chains originate from one sample sequenced in a study of regulatory T cells in long-lasting Graves disease (dated by TCRdb to the early 2020s). The time point label for this specimen denotes: newly diagnosed GD, antithyroid drugs for less than 3 months. RNA was extracted from PBMCs in TRIzol for both TCR sequencing and RNA sequencing. The library relied on multiplex PCR. Instrument on record: Illumina HiSeq 4000. TCR beta libraries were built with iRepertoire HTBI primers and Arm-PCR amplification of CDR3 regions. TCRdb ran its own pipeline on the public reads, namely fastp trimming at Q25 and MiXCR clone calling, and kept in-frame beta chains. Duplicate CDR3 protein sequences are folded into a single record with the most common DNA and genes. This sample is represented by 350,000 to 450,000 distinct CDR3 sequences; around 16% of them were singletons. About 7.6% of the sample comes from the top ten.

Another study also made use of these data, one on T cells in Graves' hyperthyroidism and ophthalmopathy.

Sequences were derived from peripheral blood mononuclear cells (PBMCs), sampled at new diagnosis, from a patient treated with antithyroid drugs. These receptors came from a middle-aged woman with Graves disease. Donor details come from another sample of the same person, matched by shared clones.

The gene calls are TRBV27 and TRBJ1-6; perhaps TRBD1 as D (6 bases). The CDR3 is 17 residues long. Per the germline V gene, CDR1 is MNHEY and CDR2 is SMNVEV (reference sequence). Trimming shortened V by 4 bases and J by 0 bases, and 13 bases separated the two germline ends. The CDR3 coding sequence is TGTGCCAGCAGTTCCCGGGACACGAGCTCCTATAATTCACCCCTCCACTTT. Amino acids: CASSSRDTSSYNSPLHF.

The chain combines TRBV12-3 or TRBV12-4 with TRBJ2-2; D unresolved. V gave up 7 bases and J gave up 4 bases, with 13 bases separating them. This CDR3 region has 14 residues. The CDR3 region has the DNA TGTGCCAGCAAGTCGCAAAAAACCACCGGGGAGCTGTTTTTT. The encoded protein is CASKSQKTTGELFF.

This clonotype was detected only a few times. The chain combines TRBV7-2 with TRBJ1-5, with D unclear. The CDR3 spans 19 residues. The V end was cut by 1 base, the J end by 7 bases, with 26 bases between. Germline lookup yields CDR1 SGHTA and CDR2 FQGNSA. The CDR3 spells CASSLVPRGVGRVGQPQHF. DNA of the CDR3: TGTGCCAGCAGCTTAGTCCCCCGAGGCGTAGGGCGCGTGGGGCAGCCCCAGCATTTT. Looking up the rest from reference TRBV7-2 and TRBJ1-5 gives the full variable domain: GAGVSQSPSNKVTEKGKDVELRCDPISGHTALYWYRQSLGQGLEFLIYFQGNSAPDKSGLPSDRFSAERTGGSVSTLTIQRTQQEDSAVYLCASSLVPRGVGRVGQPQHFGDGTRLSIL.

This clonotype was picked up a small number of times. This chain links TRBV11-3 with TRBJ2-3; 14 bases align to TRBD2. Germline CDR1 is SGHNT and CDR2 is YENEEA. The junction had 16 bases not matched to a gene; V was cut back by 5 bases and J by 6 bases. This CDR3 is built from 19 residues. This CDR3 is CASSPPSGTSGSSSDTQYF. The CDR3, as DNA: TGTGCCAGCAGCCCCCCCTCCGGGACTAGCGGGAGTTCATCGGATACGCAGTATTTT.

This clonotype was counted between two and nine times. J is TRBJ2-2 and V is TRBV5-1; weak D call: TRBD1 (5 bases). CDR1 and CDR2 (germline): SGHRS, YFSETQ. The CDR3 runs to 15 residues. Trimming pared 4 bases from V and 2 bases from J, leaving 12 bases between. As DNA, the CDR3 is TGCGCCAGCAGCATATCTCAGGGAAACACCGGGGAGCTGTTTTTT. This translates into CASSISQGNTGELFF.

This clonotype was counted many times. The CDR3 spells CASSSGDSGANVLTF. The CDR3 region has the DNA TGCGCCAGCAGCTCTGGGGACTCTGGGGCCAACGTCCTGACTTTC. This chain links TRBV5-1 with TRBJ2-6; D is ambiguous. Trimming pared 3 bases from V and 0 bases from J, leaving 7 bases between. This CDR3 spans 15 amino acids. Germline V gene sequence: CDR1 SGHRS, CDR2 YFSETQ.

This clonotype was seen only a few times. The chain joins TRBV4-1 to TRBJ2-2; 11 bases are a match to TRBD1. V shed 3 bases and J 0 bases; nucleotides not matched to a gene: 12. CDR1 and CDR2 (germline): MGHRA, YSYEKL. The CDR3 sequence is 20 residues long. The CDR3 nucleotides are TGCGCCAGCAGCCACCTTCATCTAAGGGACAGGGGGTCGAACACCGGGGAGCTGTTTTTT. The encoded protein is CASSHLHLRDRGSNTGELFF.

This clonotype was seen more than once but under ten times. The J gene is TRBJ2-7, the V gene TRBV4-1, with D perhaps matching TRBD1 or TRBD2 (6 bases each). The V end lost 0 bases, the J end lost 7 bases, and 16 bases lay between the germline ends. Germline V gene lookup returns CDR1 MGHRA and CDR2 YSYEKL. The CDR3 is 15 residues long. For the CDR3, the DNA is TGCGCCAGCAGCCAAGACTTAGGGGGGAGCAGGGAGCAGTACTTC. Protein product: CASSQDLGGSREQYF.